Below are 18 T cell receptor beta chains sequenced from a single sample in a study of T cell repertoires in cytomegalovirus infection. TCRdb fed the reads into MiXCR, producing one record per CDR3 protein. Of some 680,000 distinct CDR3 sequences listed, roughly 35% are singletons. The material sequenced was PBMCs. These receptors were collected from a human donor in good health (CMV status not recorded). Some clones in this sample may be carry-over from other donors' samples.

The chain combines TRBV2 with TRBJ2-7; D is tentatively TRBD1 or TRBD2 (7 bases each). CDR1 and CDR2 from the germline V gene are SNHLY and FYNNEI. V was cut by 8 bases and J by 7 bases, with 18 bases left in between. This CDR3 contains 13 residues. CDR3 residues: CASGMTGTIEQYF. The CDR3 DNA sequence: TGTGCCAGCGGAATGACAGGGACTATTGAGCAGTACTTC.

The genes are TRBV28 and TRBJ1-1; no clear D. CDR3 length: 11 residues. CDR1 is MDHEN and CDR2 is SYDVKM in the germline V gene. The V end was cut by 7 bases, the J end by 6 bases, with 9 bases between. The CDR3 DNA sequence: TGTGCCAGCACCGGGGATCCTGAAGCTTTCTTT. Amino acid sequence: CASTGDPEAFF.

About this clonotype: Because the CDR3 is missing its conserved closing phenylalanine or tryptophan, this is likely a read error. The chain combines TRBV11-3 with TRBJ2-1; 8 nucleotides match TRBD2. Germline CDR1 and CDR2: SGHNT and YENEEA. J gave up 1 base and V 0 bases, and 5 bases lay outside the gene matches. This CDR3 is 17 amino acids long. CDR3 DNA sequence: TGTGCCAGCAGCTTAGATATCACTAGCGGTTCCTACAATGAGCAGTTCTTA. It yields the protein CASSLDITSGSYNEQFL.

This chain joins TRBV30 and TRBJ2-5, with TRBD1 identical over 7 bases. CDR1 and CDR2 (germline): GTSNPN, SVGIG (reference sequence). Germline trimming cut 5 bases from V and 2 bases from J; bases unmatched to any gene: 5. The length of the CDR3 is 13 residues. CDR3 nucleotide sequence: TGTGCCTGGTCCGGGACAGCTCAAGAGACCCAGTACTTC. As protein: CAWSGTAQETQYF.

The table lists this clonotype with many counts. V and J are TRBV19 and TRBJ1-5, with D unclear. This CDR3 is built from 12 residues. The V end lost 9 bases, the J end lost 4 bases, and 10 bases lay between the germline ends. Germline assignment: CDR1 LNHDA and CDR2 SQIVND (reference sequence). CDR3 in DNA: TGTGCCAGCAGCCGAGGGAATCAGCCCCAGCATTTT. This sequence encodes CASSRGNQPQHF.

This clonotype was observed a single time. The chain has TRBV5-6 and TRBJ2-5; no firm D call. CDR1 is SGHDT and CDR2 is YYEEEE in the germline V gene. V lost 2 bases, J lost 8 bases, and 16 bases lay in between. This CDR3 comprises 14 residues. The CDR3 DNA sequence: TGTGCCAGCAGCTTACCGGGCCATCTCGGAACCCAGTACTTC. Amino acids: CASSLPGHLGTQYF.

The gene calls are TRBV7-9 and TRBJ1-2, with TRBD1 matching over 11 bases. The germline gives CDR1 SEHNR, CDR2 FQNEAQ (reference sequence). J was trimmed by 5 bases and V by 5 bases; bases with no gene match: 4. The CDR3 covers 14 residues. CDR3 in amino acids: CASSRTGGVYGYTF. The CDR3 DNA sequence: TGTGCCAGCAGCAGGACAGGGGGCGTTTATGGCTACACCTTC.

The rearrangement joins TRBV28 to TRBJ1-5; D is perhaps TRBD1 (5 bases). The CDR3 extends over 16 amino acids. Germline V CDR1 and CDR2: MDHEN, SYDVKM. The germline V and J ends were trimmed by 4 bases and 1 base, with 14 bases remaining between them. The CDR3: CASSSPQGFSNQPQHF. In nucleotides, the CDR3 is TGTGCCAGCAGTTCCCCCCAGGGTTTCAGCAATCAGCCCCAGCATTTT.

This clonotype came up a few times. The CDR3 is CASSEGLTDTQYF. CDR3 DNA sequence: TGTGCCAGCAGTGAGGGGCTCACAGATACGCAGTATTTT. J is TRBJ2-3 and V is TRBV5-4, with D perhaps given as TRBD1 or TRBD2 (5 bases each). Trimming removed 5 bases from V and 2 bases from J, with 9 bases in between. There are 13 residues in the CDR3. Germline values: CDR1 SGHNT, CDR2 YYREEE (reference sequence).

This clonotype was recorded at least ten times. The gene calls are TRBV12-3 or TRBV12-4 and TRBJ2-7; D assignment may be TRBD1 or TRBD2 (5 bases each). V was trimmed by 3 bases and J by 3 bases, leaving 9 bases between them. This CDR3 region has 13 residues. The CDR3 region is CASSFRDGYEQYF. CDR3 nucleotide sequence: TGTGCCAGCAGTTTCCGGGACGGCTACGAGCAGTACTTC.

The CDR3 loop reads CASSLSSGGADEQFF. In nucleotides, the CDR3 is TGTGCCAGCAGCTTATCGAGCGGGGGGGCCGATGAGCAGTTCTTC. The chain has TRBV7-9 and TRBJ2-1; 10 bases match TRBD2. Germline V gene data show CDR1 as SEHNR and CDR2 as FQNEAQ (reference sequence). The CDR3 has 15 amino acids. V was clipped by 2 bases and J by 8 bases; unmatched bases: 6.

This clonotype came up a few times. The rearrangement joins TRBV12-3 or TRBV12-4 to TRBJ2-7, with D possibly being TRBD2 (6 bases). Trimming cost V 4 bases and J 5 bases, with 6 bases left between them. The CDR3 length is 11 residues. The CDR3 is CASSWRDEQYF. CDR3 sequence (DNA): TGTGCCAGCAGTTGGAGGGACGAGCAGTACTTC.

This chain uses TRBV28 with TRBJ1-6; D is ambiguous. V lost 3 bases and J lost 13, with 10 bases in between. This CDR3 comprises 12 residues. Germline-derived CDR1 and CDR2 are MDHEN and SYDVKM. This CDR3 reads CASSFDGGPLHF. The CDR3 DNA follows: TGTGCCAGCAGTTTCGACGGAGGGCCCCTCCACTTT.

In regard to this clonotype: A read error is likely, as this CDR3 ends without the conserved phenylalanine or tryptophan. The chain is built from TRBV2 and TRBJ2-3; possible D gene TRBD1, 5 bases. Per the germline V gene, CDR1 is SNHLY and CDR2 is FYNNEI. Trimming pared 7 bases from V and 2 bases from J, leaving 13 bases between. The CDR3 is made up of 14 amino acids. The CDR3 is CASIETEVTDTQYI. As DNA, the CDR3 is TGTGCCAGCATAGAGACAGAGGTCACAGATACGCAGTATATT.

The chain employs TRBV6-2 or TRBV6-3 and TRBJ2-3; 9 positions agree with TRBD2. The V and J ends lost 2 bases and 4 bases, in that order; junction bases with no gene match: 7. CDR3 size: 16 residues. Germline CDR1 MNHEY, CDR2 SVGEGT. CDR3 DNA sequence: TGTGCCAGCAGTTACGGGCGCGGGGGGGCGTCAGATACGCAGTATTTT. It specifies CASSYGRGGASDTQYF.

The V gene is TRBV27, the J gene TRBJ2-7; 8 bases are shared with TRBD1. The germline V gene has CDR1 MNHEY and CDR2 SMNVEV (reference sequence). The trim removed 6 bases at V and 9 bases at J, leaving 16 bases unmatched. This CDR3 is 15 amino acids long. The CDR3 DNA reads as TGTGCCAGCAGGAGGTTAAGGACAGGGAGTGGAGGGCAGTACTTC. It translates to CASRRLRTGSGGQYF.

CDR3 nucleotide sequence: TGTGCCAGCAGTTTAATGGGGAATAGCAATCAGCCCCAGCATTTT. This translates into CASSLMGNSNQPQHF. The chain carries TRBV28 and TRBJ1-5; D gene uncertain. CDR3 length: 15 amino acids. V lost 2 bases, J lost 0 bases, and 8 bases lay in between. Germline-derived CDR1 and CDR2 are MDHEN and SYDVKM.

Only a few counts were recorded for this clonotype. The chain is built from TRBV29-1 and TRBJ2-7, with TRBD2 as a possible D gene (5 bases). The V and J ends lost 4 bases and 1 base respectively, with 17 bases between them. The CDR3 length is 15 residues. Germline assignment: CDR1 SQVTM and CDR2 ANQGSEA. The CDR3 here is CSVVPSGDQSYEQYF. CDR3 DNA sequence: TGCAGCGTTGTTCCGAGCGGAGACCAATCCTACGAGCAGTACTTC.